A selection of T cell receptor beta chains follows, all from one sample in a study of PD-1 blockade in classical Hodgkin lymphoma. Some clones are missing from TCRdb's copy, which holds only in-frame ones; the method was immunoSEQ multiplex PCR. The sample holds around 92,000 clones, more than 80% seen once. Here the sequenced sample was peripheral blood mononuclear cells (PBMCs), taken before the fourth cycle of nivolumab. The receptors here all came from a human donor with classical Hodgkin lymphoma. Each CDR3 is given with its conserved first and last residue. Fields, in order: CDR3 length, D gene, V gene, J gene, clone size, CDR3 protein, CDR3 DNA. The D gene is left open where the match is weak. Expanded clones get a size class; other rows say once, few or many, or leave the size out.

len: 13; d_gene: .; v_gene: TRBV6-1; j_gene: TRBJ2-5; abundance: .; CDR3aa: CAGALGFQETQYF; CDR3nt: TGTGCCGGGGCCCTGGGATTCCAAGAGACCCAGTACTTC
len: 13; d_gene: .; v_gene: TRBV19; j_gene: TRBJ2-1; abundance: .; CDR3aa: CASRGGSYNEQFF; CDR3nt: TGTGCCAGTAGGGGGGGCTCCTACAATGAGCAGTTCTTC
len: 13; d_gene: TRBD1; v_gene: TRBV6-1; j_gene: TRBJ1-1; abundance: .; CDR3aa: CASFRAGGTEAFF; CDR3nt: TGTGCCAGCTTCAGGGCAGGGGGTACTGAAGCTTTCTTT
len: 16; d_gene: .; v_gene: TRBV11-2; j_gene: TRBJ2-2; abundance: .; CDR3aa: CASRSPPGHNTGELFF; CDR3nt: TGTGCCAGCAGGTCGCCTCCGGGACACAACACCGGGGAGCTGTTTTTT
len: 13; d_gene: TRBD1; v_gene: TRBV5-5; j_gene: TRBJ2-7; abundance: .; CDR3aa: CASETGGRREQYF; CDR3nt: TGTGCCAGCGAGACAGGGGGCAGGCGCGAGCAGTACTTC
len: 15; d_gene: TRBD2; v_gene: TRBV10-3; j_gene: TRBJ2-3; abundance: .; CDR3aa: CAISEAAGGRNTQYF; CDR3nt: TGTGCCATCAGTGAGGCTGCGGGAGGGAGAAATACGCAGTATTTT
len: 13; d_gene: TRBD2; v_gene: TRBV28; j_gene: TRBJ2-1; abundance: .; CDR3aa: CASRSGGIDEQFF; CDR3nt: TGTGCCAGCAGATCGGGAGGGATCGATGAGCAGTTCTTC
len: 16; d_gene: TRBD1; v_gene: TRBV7-9; j_gene: TRBJ2-7; abundance: .; CDR3aa: CASSLVAGTGSNEQYF; CDR3nt: TGTGCCAGCAGCTTAGTCGCCGGGACAGGGAGTAACGAGCAGTACTTC
len: 13; d_gene: .; v_gene: TRBV19; j_gene: TRBJ1-5; abundance: .; CDR3aa: CASRRVINQPQHF; CDR3nt: TGTGCCAGTAGAAGGGTAATCAATCAGCCCCAGCATTTT
len: 12; d_gene: .; v_gene: TRBV7-2; j_gene: TRBJ2-5; abundance: .; CDR3aa: CASSLEGQTQYF; CDR3nt: TGTGCCAGCAGCTTAGAGGGGCAGACCCAGTACTTC
len: 15; d_gene: .; v_gene: TRBV4-1; j_gene: TRBJ1-2; abundance: once; CDR3aa: CASSLPTGGTLGYTF; CDR3nt: TGCGCCAGCAGCCTCCCAACCGGGGGGACGTTGGGCTACACCTTC
len: 12; d_gene: .; v_gene: TRBV10-3; j_gene: TRBJ2-7; abundance: .; CDR3aa: CAISELINEQYF; CDR3nt: TGTGCCATCAGTGAGTTGATTAACGAGCAGTACTTC
len: 16; d_gene: TRBD2; v_gene: TRBV19; j_gene: TRBJ2-7; abundance: .; CDR3aa: CASSDPPGGPLYEQYF; CDR3nt: TGTGCCAGTAGTGACCCCCCGGGAGGGCCCCTCTACGAGCAGTACTTC
len: 13; d_gene: .; v_gene: TRBV28; j_gene: TRBJ2-7; abundance: .; CDR3aa: CASHRWGRDEQYF; CDR3nt: TGTGCCAGCCACCGATGGGGGCGCGACGAGCAGTACTTC
len: 15; d_gene: .; v_gene: TRBV6-6; j_gene: TRBJ2-1; abundance: .; CDR3aa: CASRPYKVAYNEQFF; CDR3nt: TGTGCCAGCAGACCCTACAAGGTGGCCTACAATGAGCAGTTCTTC
len: 15; d_gene: .; v_gene: TRBV5-4; j_gene: TRBJ1-3; abundance: .; CDR3aa: CASSSTGYSGNTIYF; CDR3nt: TGTGCCAGCAGCTCGACAGGCTACTCTGGAAACACCATATATTTT
len: 19; d_gene: .; v_gene: TRBV12-2; j_gene: TRBJ1-2; abundance: .; CDR3aa: CASRFAPNGQLSHNYGYTF; CDR3nt: TGTGCAAGTCGCTTTGCCCCCAACGGACAGCTATCCCATAACTATGGCTACACCTTC
len: 15; d_gene: .; v_gene: TRBV18; j_gene: TRBJ2-2; abundance: few; CDR3aa: CASSQDRTLTGELFF; CDR3nt: TGTGCCAGCTCTCAGGACAGAACTCTCACCGGGGAGCTGTTTTTT
len: 13; d_gene: TRBD1; v_gene: TRBV30; j_gene: TRBJ2-7; abundance: .; CDR3aa: CAWSATGYGEQYF; CDR3nt: TGTGCCTGGAGTGCGACAGGGTATGGCGAGCAGTACTTC
len: 19; d_gene: TRBD1; v_gene: TRBV7-9; j_gene: TRBJ2-1; abundance: .; CDR3aa: CASSPRGQGAAKSYNEQFF; CDR3nt: TGTGCCAGCAGCCCCCGGGGACAGGGGGCGGCCAAATCCTACAATGAGCAGTTCTTC
len: 15; d_gene: TRBD1; v_gene: TRBV28; j_gene: TRBJ1-4; abundance: .; CDR3aa: CASSPPGTAREKLFF; CDR3nt: TGTGCCAGCAGTCCCCCCGGGACAGCAAGGGAAAAACTGTTTTTT
len: 13; d_gene: .; v_gene: TRBV25-1; j_gene: TRBJ1-6; abundance: .; CDR3aa: CASSGLLNSPLHF; CDR3nt: TGTGCCAGCAGTGGTCTGCTTAATTCACCCCTCCACTTT
len: 16; d_gene: .; v_gene: TRBV1; j_gene: TRBJ2-5; abundance: .; CDR3aa: CTSSQGPGSRGETQYF; CDR3nt: TGCACCAGCAGCCAAGGGCCCGGTAGCCGGGGAGAGACCCAGTACTTC
len: 13; d_gene: .; v_gene: TRBV10-3; j_gene: TRBJ2-7; abundance: .; CDR3aa: CATDNGPGDEQYF; CDR3nt: TGTGCCACAGACAACGGGCCAGGGGACGAGCAGTACTTC
len: 13; d_gene: .; v_gene: TRBV19; j_gene: TRBJ2-5; abundance: .; CDR3aa: CASNPGRKETQYF; CDR3nt: TGTGCCAGTAACCCGGGACGGAAAGAGACCCAGTACTTC
len: 15; d_gene: TRBD1; v_gene: TRBV10-3; j_gene: TRBJ2-3; abundance: .; CDR3aa: CAISGGQGSTDTQYF; CDR3nt: TGTGCCATCAGTGGGGGACAGGGTAGCACAGATACGCAGTATTTT
len: 16; d_gene: .; v_gene: TRBV11-2; j_gene: TRBJ1-4; abundance: .; CDR3aa: CASSPQQGATNEKLFF; CDR3nt: TGTGCCAGCAGCCCTCAGCAGGGTGCAACTAATGAAAAACTGTTTTTT
len: 13; d_gene: .; v_gene: TRBV28; j_gene: TRBJ1-2; abundance: .; CDR3aa: CASSQMRFSGYTF; CDR3nt: TGTGCCAGCAGTCAAATGAGATTTAGTGGCTACACCTTC
len: 14; d_gene: TRBD2; v_gene: TRBV19; j_gene: TRBJ2-7; abundance: .; CDR3aa: CASKTSGASYEQYF; CDR3nt: TGTGCCAGTAAGACTAGCGGGGCCTCCTACGAGCAGTACTTC
len: 13; d_gene: .; v_gene: TRBV6-5; j_gene: TRBJ1-1; abundance: few; CDR3aa: CASSYPGGAEAFF; CDR3nt: TGTGCCAGCAGTTACCCCGGGGGAGCTGAAGCTTTCTTT
len: 15; d_gene: .; v_gene: TRBV27; j_gene: TRBJ2-7; abundance: .; CDR3aa: CASSLKGLGTYEQYF; CDR3nt: TGTGCCAGCAGTTTAAAGGGGTTGGGAACCTACGAGCAGTACTTC
len: 15; d_gene: TRBD2; v_gene: TRBV29-1; j_gene: TRBJ2-2; abundance: .; CDR3aa: CSVAEAGGNTGELFF; CDR3nt: TGCAGCGTTGCAGAGGCGGGAGGGAACACCGGGGAGCTGTTTTTT
len: 14; d_gene: .; v_gene: TRBV7-9; j_gene: TRBJ1-3; abundance: .; CDR3aa: CASSLRGVGNTIYF; CDR3nt: TGTGCCAGCAGCTTACGGGGGGTCGGAAACACCATATATTTT
len: 13; d_gene: .; v_gene: TRBV7-9; j_gene: TRBJ1-5; abundance: .; CDR3aa: CASSFAAAQPQHF; CDR3nt: TGTGCCAGCAGCTTTGCCGCAGCTCAGCCCCAGCATTTT
len: 17; d_gene: .; v_gene: TRBV21-1; j_gene: TRBJ2-3; abundance: .; CDR3aa: CASSGRTSGTGTDTQYF; CDR3nt: TGTGCCAGCAGCGGTAGGACTAGCGGGACCGGCACAGATACGCAGTATTTT
len: 14; d_gene: TRBD1; v_gene: TRBV19; j_gene: TRBJ2-7; abundance: .; CDR3aa: CASSNGQGTYEQYF; CDR3nt: TGTGCCAGTAGTAACGGACAGGGGACCTACGAGCAGTACTTC
len: 14; d_gene: .; v_gene: TRBV28; j_gene: TRBJ2-5; abundance: .; CDR3aa: CASGRTGRAETQYF; CDR3nt: TGTGCCAGCGGGCGGACAGGGAGGGCGGAGACCCAGTACTTC
len: 15; d_gene: .; v_gene: TRBV5-4; j_gene: TRBJ1-3; abundance: .; CDR3aa: CASGETGNFGNTIYF; CDR3nt: TGTGCCAGCGGCGAAACAGGGAATTTTGGAAACACCATATATTTT
len: 15; d_gene: .; v_gene: TRBV7-9; j_gene: TRBJ2-2; abundance: .; CDR3aa: CASSLTGQATGELFF; CDR3nt: TGTGCCAGCAGCTTAACAGGTCAGGCAACCGGGGAGCTGTTTTTT
len: 13; d_gene: .; v_gene: TRBV7-3; j_gene: TRBJ2-1; abundance: .; CDR3aa: CASSFQRDNEQFF; CDR3nt: TGTGCCAGCAGCTTCCAGCGAGACAATGAGCAGTTCTTC
len: 16; d_gene: .; v_gene: TRBV6-1; j_gene: TRBJ2-5; abundance: once; CDR3aa: CASSEAGTLKQETQYF; CDR3nt: TGTGCCAGCAGTGAAGCTGGGACCTTAAAACAAGAGACCCAGTACTTC
len: 12; d_gene: .; v_gene: TRBV28; j_gene: TRBJ1-4; abundance: .; CDR3aa: CASRASNEKLFF; CDR3nt: TGTGCCAGCCGGGCCAGTAATGAAAAACTGTTTTTT
len: 17; d_gene: .; v_gene: TRBV18; j_gene: TRBJ2-3; abundance: .; CDR3aa: CASSPTYRTGGTDTQYF; CDR3nt: TGTGCCAGCTCACCAACTTACAGGACGGGAGGCACAGATACGCAGTATTTT
len: 13; d_gene: .; v_gene: TRBV19; j_gene: TRBJ2-7; abundance: many; CDR3aa: CASKGESGYEQYF; CDR3nt: TGTGCCAGTAAAGGGGAAAGCGGCTACGAGCAGTACTTC
len: 16; d_gene: .; v_gene: TRBV18; j_gene: TRBJ2-1; abundance: .; CDR3aa: CASSPPVPRGYNEQFF; CDR3nt: TGTGCCAGCTCACCCCCTGTCCCGCGGGGCTACAATGAGCAGTTCTTC
len: 16; d_gene: TRBD1; v_gene: TRBV6-5; j_gene: TRBJ2-7; abundance: .; CDR3aa: CASSYAPGQVSYEQYF; CDR3nt: TGTGCCAGCAGTTACGCCCCGGGACAGGTCTCCTACGAGCAGTACTTC
len: 15; d_gene: .; v_gene: TRBV19; j_gene: TRBJ2-7; abundance: .; CDR3aa: CASSLGGTYPYEQYF; CDR3nt: TGTGCCAGTAGTTTGGGGGGGACATATCCCTACGAGCAGTACTTC
len: 13; d_gene: .; v_gene: TRBV4-2; j_gene: TRBJ2-3; abundance: once; CDR3aa: CASSQSLTDTQYF; CDR3nt: TGTGCCAGCAGCCAATCCCTGACAGATACGCAGTATTTT